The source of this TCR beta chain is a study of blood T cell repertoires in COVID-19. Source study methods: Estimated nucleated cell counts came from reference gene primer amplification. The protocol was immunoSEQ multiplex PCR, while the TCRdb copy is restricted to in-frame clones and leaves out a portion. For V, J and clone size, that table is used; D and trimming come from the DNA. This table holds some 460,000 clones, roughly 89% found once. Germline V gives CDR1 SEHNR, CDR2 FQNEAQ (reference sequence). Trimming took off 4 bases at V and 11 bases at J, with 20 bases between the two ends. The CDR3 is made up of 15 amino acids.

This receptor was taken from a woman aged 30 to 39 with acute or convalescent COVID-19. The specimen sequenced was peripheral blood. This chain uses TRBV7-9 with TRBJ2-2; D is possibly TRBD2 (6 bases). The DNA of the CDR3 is TGTGCCAGCAGCTCAACATACGGGGTCGGGGGAGAGCTGTTTTTT. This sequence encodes CASSSTYGVGGELFF. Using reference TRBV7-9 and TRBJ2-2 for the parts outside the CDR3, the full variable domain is DTGVSQNPRHKITKRGQNVTFRCDPISEHNRLYWYRQTLGQGPEFLTYFQNEAQLEKSRLLSDRFSAERPKGSFSTLEIQRTEQGDSAMYLCASSSTYGVGGELFFGEGSRLTVL.